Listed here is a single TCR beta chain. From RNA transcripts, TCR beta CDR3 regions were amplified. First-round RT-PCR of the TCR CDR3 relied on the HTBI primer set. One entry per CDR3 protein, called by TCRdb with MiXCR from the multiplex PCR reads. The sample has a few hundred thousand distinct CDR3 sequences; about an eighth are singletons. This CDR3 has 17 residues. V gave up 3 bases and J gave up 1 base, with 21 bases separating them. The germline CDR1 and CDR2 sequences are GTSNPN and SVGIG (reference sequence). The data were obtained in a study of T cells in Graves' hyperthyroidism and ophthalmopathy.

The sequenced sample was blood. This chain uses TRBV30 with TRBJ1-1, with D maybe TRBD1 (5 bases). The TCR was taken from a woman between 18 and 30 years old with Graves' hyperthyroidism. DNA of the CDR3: TGTGCCTGGAGGGCCAGGGCCCTCTCCCCACAGAACACTGAAGCTTTCTTT. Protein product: CAWRARALSPQNTEAFF.